This TCR beta chain came from a study of cytomegalovirus exposure and HLA in healthy donors (dated by TCRdb to about 2017). As for the study more broadly: According to an earlier analysis of 587 of the donors, roughly 180 million T cells yielded over 90 million unique TCR beta sequences and more than 250 Gb of sequence data. Of the roughly 390 genotyped donors, 75% to 85% were placed in the genetic ancestry cluster associated with self-reported Caucasian donors. To predict cytomegalovirus infection status, the study combined high-throughput TCR immunosequencing, statistical association of individual TCRs with disease status, and machine learning. The study aimed to test whether cataloging public T cell receptors could reveal signatures of past pathogen exposure. HLA typing covered class I and class II loci at four-digit resolution. To decide whether each TCR beta V gene segment behaved as functional or pseudogenic, an earlier analysis of fewer than 750 of the donors relied on high-throughput TCR beta sequencing. To study patterns of TCR occurrence, a later analysis re-analyzed previously published TCR beta repertoires from just over 650 donors and added high-resolution HLA genotyping. Roughly five DR-DQ haplotypes were handled as single units for association and clustering because linkage in the cohort was strong. A later genetic analysis used genome-wide SNP genotypes for about 65% of the 666 donors, treating that subset as a discovery cohort. An early release that covered 640 HLA-typed donors contained 300 to 350 gigabases of sequencing data and approximately 85 million unique TCR sequences. The T cell repertoires of several hundred subjects were profiled by immunosequencing and related to cytomegalovirus serostatus. In addition to the first cohort of 666 subjects, a separate validation cohort of 130 or so different subjects was used. Typing coverage differed by locus: A, B, C, DRB1 and DQB1 were typed in roughly 629-630 donors, DQA1 in 522, DPA1 in around 610, and DPB1 in 450 to 480. Every repertoire in the discovery cohort had been generated on one and the same sequencing platform. Rather than using new phenotypic data, the later analysis identified candidate immune exposures from TCR beta sequences and from how often those sequences occurred across donors. Among some 400 genotyped donors of the cohort, an average of roughly 230,000 unique TCR beta nucleotide sequences was sequenced per donor, of which roughly 18% were non-productive. Donor age, sex, ethnicity and CMV serostatus were collected together with the repertoire data.

The method behind the library was the immunoSEQ multiplex PCR assay. For the multiplex PCR, a mixture combining 60 forward primers for TCR Vbeta segments and 13 reverse primers for TCR Jbeta segments was used. The CDR3 region of rearranged TCR beta genes was amplified from genomic DNA by a multiplex PCR assay. The amplified TCR beta libraries were sequenced on the Illumina HiSeq System as 87-base-pair reads. In the original analysis: Across the 600 to 700 repertoires, a later analysis counted 75 million to 90 million unique TCR beta chains, roughly 11 million of which were shared by at least two donors. Raw reads were error-corrected and collapsed into unique sequences by a nearest-neighbor algorithm in which closely related sequences were merged to remove PCR and sequencing errors. Alignment of CDR3 sequences to IMGT reference sequences was used to assign V, D and J gene segments. For a sequence to be retained, a match of at least six nucleotides was required to both a V gene segment and a J gene segment. A rearrangement counted as productive if the CDR3 had no stop codons and remained in frame with V and J, and every other rearrangement counted as non-productive. Following IMGT convention, CDR3 was defined as the stretch from the second conserved V-encoded cysteine to the conserved J-encoded phenylalanine. In an earlier analysis of around 600 of the donors, sequences lacking an unambiguous match to a single V gene segment were excluded. In an earlier analysis of 587 of the donors, V segments were called functional above 56.7% productive rearrangements and were called segregating when the between-donor standard deviation exceeded 5%. A statistical classification framework was built to diagnose cytomegalovirus status from the catalog of TCR beta chain sequences. In a later analysis, V and J genes were assigned by comparing TCR nucleotide sequences against IMGT/GENE-DB human TR gene sequences. A later analysis assigned CDR3 sequences and most-parsimonious VDJ recombination scenarios with the TCRdist pipeline. In a later analysis, each TCR beta chain was defined by its CDR3 amino acid sequence together with its V-gene family, and reads without a unique V-gene family were excluded. As a way to deal with suspected cross-contamination and a sequencing artifact, a later analysis dropped 640 or so nucleotide sequences that were highly shared and had low generation probability. A later analysis calculated a clonal expansion index for each public chain from normalized within-repertoire ranks of inferred template counts. In a later analysis, generation probabilities were computed using a VDJ recombination model fitted to out-of-frame rearrangements, and the results were checked against IGoR. A later analysis scored TCR-TCR, TCR-HLA and TCR-CMV co-occurrence with hypergeometric tests, applying a repertoire-size bias correction to TCR pairs. False discovery rates were estimated in a later analysis by permuting HLA or CMV assignments 20 times. In a later analysis, co-occurring TCRs were grouped using DBSCAN, with TCRdist sequence similarity added in when clustering inside HLA-allele-positive subsets. For co-occurrence clustering, repertoires with fewer than 30,000 or more than 120,000 public chains were excluded, along with about five repertoires with anomalous nucleotide sharing. The table was pulled from immuneACCESS by TCRdb, which kept in-frame rearrangements only. Such tables lose some clones; where checked, under half of the loss comes from unresolved V genes, and the rest has no known cause. V and J calls and clone size come straight from that table; D and trimming were deduced from the DNA. The sample has around 130,000 clones on record, approximately 85% of them singletons. The ten biggest clones cover approximately 1.7% of the sample.

In the germline V gene, CDR1 corresponds to MDHEN and CDR2 to SYDVKM. V loses 6 bases, J loses 4 bases, and the germline ends lie 25 bases apart. From cysteine to phenylalanine, the CDR3 is 17 amino acids long. The entry retains the CDR3 DNA only, 51 bases that are in frame from base 1. Comment on this clone: Its antigen is currently not known. No base quality values were provided; no much bigger clone lies one nucleotide off.

The cohort was made up of hundreds of healthy bone marrow donors. Cohort members were all nominally healthy when sampled, although unrecorded immune exposures were likely present. The donor was CMV seronegative and was included in the group of a few hundred seronegative cohort members. A peripheral blood sample was provided by each donor, and peripheral blood mononuclear cells were used for TCR beta sequencing. The Qiagen DNeasy Blood Extraction Kit was used to extract genomic DNA from the blood cell samples. Results the study describes overall, beyond this receptor: In a later analysis, most CMV-associated TCR beta chains were found to appear HLA-restricted, with HLA associations seemingly driven largely by CMV exposure. Immune exposure information for the cohort was limited to CMV serostatus. The authors suggested that the approach could potentially be generalized to other disease states and immunological phenotypes. In a later analysis, HLA-associated TCR beta chains showed more clonal expansion and lower generation probabilities than non-associated chains that were equally common. Roughly uniform sequencing depth across donors was assumed in presence/absence analyses, although this assumption may not hold. Correlated functional status among segregating V segments might be attributable to linkage disequilibrium, but an unknown experimental factor could not be ruled out. Cytomegalovirus status was reported to be diagnosed by the classifier with high specificity and sensitivity in both the original and validation cohorts. Some IMGT-functional V segments, including TRBV6-2 and TRBV6-3, could not be told apart with the 87-base-pair reads, so those segments were excluded. Assigning TCR associations to individual alleles was difficult when HLA alleles, especially DR and DQ, strongly co-occurred. A further reported finding was that TCR beta sequences accurately predicted the HLA-A and HLA-B alleles for most subjects in the first cohort. Most TCR sequences were observed very rarely across donors, whereas some public TCRs were present in many individuals. A cluster of highly shared sequence variants was judged likely to be a technical artifact of the sequencing pipeline. Specific HLA alleles were associated with 15,000 to 20,000 TCR beta sequences at a false discovery rate of 0.05 in a later analysis. Around 16 rarely observed V segments, including chromosome 9 orphons, were excluded from the earlier analysis of approximately 600 of the donors because counts were too low. In vitro tests confirmed that three of the cytomegalovirus-associated TCR beta chains recognize cytomegalovirus antigens. Because some donors lacked HLA typing at each locus, the association tests relied only on the typed subset. In a later analysis, the rate of TCR association differed among HLA loci, with DRB1 alleles having the most associated TCRs and HLA-C alleles having the fewest. In the study, 150 to 200 TCR beta chains were listed as associated with cytomegalovirus. The cohort was sequenced for TCR beta chains only, and without alpha or paired-chain data the features that could be detected were limited. A later genetic analysis associated a missense DCLRE1C variant with V-gene and J-gene trimming of TCR beta chains, and an independent cohort replicated the association. According to a later analysis, parvovirus B19, influenza, CMV and Epstein-Barr virus appeared linked to several top co-occurrence clusters. In an earlier analysis of fewer than 700 of the donors, most TCR beta V segments appeared in productive rearrangements about 90% or about 30% of the time, broadly matching IMGT annotations. A later genetic analysis reported fewer N-insertions in productive TCRs among donors in an Asian-associated ancestry cluster than the roughly 700-donor mean.

The sequence links TRBV28 to TRBJ2-7; the D segment could be TRBD1, given 7 matching bases. The specimen was PBMCs. The TCR sequence derives from a boy under 18 in good health and CMV-seronegative. The nucleotide sequence is TGTGCCAGCAGGCCAGTACTGTCCCAGTCAGGGGGGTACGAGCAGTACTTC. It is translated as CASRPVLSQSGGYEQYF.